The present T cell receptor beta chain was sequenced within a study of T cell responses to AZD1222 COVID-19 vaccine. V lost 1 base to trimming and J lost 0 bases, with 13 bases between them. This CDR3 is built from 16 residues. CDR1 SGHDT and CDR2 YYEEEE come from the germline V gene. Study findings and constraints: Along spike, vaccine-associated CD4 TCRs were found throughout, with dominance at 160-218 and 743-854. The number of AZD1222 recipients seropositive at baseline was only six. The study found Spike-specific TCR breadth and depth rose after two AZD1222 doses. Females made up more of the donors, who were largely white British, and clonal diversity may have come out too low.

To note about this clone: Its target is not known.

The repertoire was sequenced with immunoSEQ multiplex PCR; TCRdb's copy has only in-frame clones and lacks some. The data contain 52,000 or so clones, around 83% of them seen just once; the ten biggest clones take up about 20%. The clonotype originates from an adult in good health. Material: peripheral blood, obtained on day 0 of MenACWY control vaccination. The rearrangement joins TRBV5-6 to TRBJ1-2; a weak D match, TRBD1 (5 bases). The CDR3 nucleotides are TGTGCCAGCAGCTTGTTTGAGACAGCTTCTAACTATGGCTACACCTTC. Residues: CASSLFETASNYGYTF.